Shown below are 15 T cell receptor beta chains from a single sample sequenced in a study of T cells in Graves' hyperthyroidism and ophthalmopathy. The investigators amplified TCR beta CDR3 regions from RNA transcripts. The primer set for the first-round RT-PCR of the TCR CDR3 was HTBI. Using its own MiXCR run on the multiplex PCR reads, TCRdb lists one record per CDR3 protein. The sample has some 550,000 distinct CDR3 sequences, under 25% seen once; the top ten hold around a quarter. What was sequenced was blood. The receptor source for this set is a man between 18 and 35 years old with Graves' hyperthyroidism.

The table lists this clonotype with many counts. V and J are TRBV2 and TRBJ2-2, with a weak D call TRBD2 (5 bases). The CDR3 covers 13 residues. CDR1 is SNHLY, CDR2 FYNNEI, per germline. Trimming took off 8 bases at V and 5 bases at J, with 12 bases between the two ends. In DNA form, the CDR3 reads TGTGCCAGCGGCACCCGAGGGACCGGGGAGCTGTTTTTT. It codes for CASGTRGTGELFF.

The genes are TRBV24-1 and TRBJ2-6; no reliable D call. This CDR3 region has 16 residues. The germline V gene has CDR1 KGHDR and CDR2 SFDVKD. V lost 3 bases, J lost 0 bases, and 8 bases lay in between. Here the CDR3 reads CATSDPSRSGANVLTF. The CDR3 DNA reads TGTGCCACCAGTGATCCCAGCCGCTCTGGGGCCAACGTCCTGACTTTC.

There are a few counts of this clonotype. The V gene is TRBV5-1, the J gene TRBJ2-5; D is ambiguous. The CDR3 contains 13 residues. Germline CDR1 SGHRS, CDR2 YFSETQ. The V gene lost 0 bases and the J gene lost 5 bases, with 8 bases spanning the gap. Here the CDR3 reads CASSLASMETQYF. CDR3 DNA sequence: TGCGCCAGCAGCTTGGCGAGCATGGAGACCCAGTACTTC.

This clonotype appeared many times. The chain joins TRBV19 to TRBJ2-7; maybe TRBD1 (5 bases). Germline values: CDR1 LNHDA, CDR2 SQIVND (reference sequence). V was shortened by 2 bases and J by 0 bases, with 8 bases between the two germline ends. The CDR3 covers 14 residues. The CDR3 DNA reads as TGTGCCAGTAGTATACAAGGGGACTCCTACGAGCAGTACTTC. Translation: CASSIQGDSYEQYF.

At least ten counts were recorded for this clonotype. The chain links TRBV10-3 to TRBJ1-2, with TRBD1 as a possible D gene (6 bases). From germline, CDR1 is ENHRY and CDR2 SYGVKD. V was pared by 4 bases and J by 3 bases, with 18 bases between. The CDR3 has 16 amino acids. DNA for the CDR3: TGTGCCATCAGTGCGGTCGGGACACCTGGGGACTATGGCTACACCTTC. As protein: CAISAVGTPGDYGYTF.

This clonotype was recorded a few times. The genes are TRBV11-2 and TRBJ2-7; no firm D call. Germline V gene data show CDR1 as SGHAT and CDR2 as FQNNGV. V lost 5 bases to trimming and J lost 4 bases, with 12 bases between them. The CDR3 is made up of 13 amino acids. CDR3 nucleotide sequence: TGTGCCAGCAGCCCCACGAGAAAATACGAGCAGTACTTC. Amino acids: CASSPTRKYEQYF.

The chain couples TRBV4-1 to TRBJ1-5; D not certain. The germline V gene encodes CDR1 MGHRA and CDR2 YSYEKL. Trimming removed 0 bases from V and 7 bases from J, with 4 bases in between. The CDR3 contains 12 residues. The CDR3 DNA follows: TGCGCCAGCAGCCAAGACCAACAGCCCCAGCATTTT. Translated, it gives CASSQDQQPQHF.

This clonotype has ten or more counts. V and J are TRBV6-4 and TRBJ2-6, with no clear D. Germline CDR1 and CDR2: MRHNA and SNTAGT. Between the trimmed V and J ends, which lost 0 bases and 0 bases, there was a span of 6 bases. This CDR3 has 16 amino acids. CDR3 region: CASSDSSNSGANVLTF. For the CDR3, the DNA is TGTGCCAGCAGTGACTCTAGTAACTCTGGGGCCAACGTCCTGACTTTC.

This clonotype has more than one count but fewer than ten. This rearrangement joins TRBV12-3 or TRBV12-4 to TRBJ1-1; D is uncertain. This CDR3 is built from 15 residues. V lost 7 bases and J 6 bases, leaving 21 bases between the germline ends. CDR3: CASTRLGRPNAEAFF. CDR3 bases: TGTGCCAGCACCCGTTTGGGCAGACCCAATGCTGAAGCTTTCTTT.

This chain joins TRBV27 and TRBJ1-6; a possible D gene is TRBD1 (6 bases). The germline V gene has CDR1 MNHEY and CDR2 SMNVEV (reference sequence). Trimming took 3 bases from V and 6 from J, leaving 12 bases between them. The CDR3 has 15 amino acids. The CDR3 region is CASSFRGQTNSPLHF. In DNA form, the CDR3 reads TGTGCCAGCAGTTTCCGCGGACAGACTAATTCACCCCTCCACTTT.

This clonotype was counted ten times or more. The chain links TRBV2 to TRBJ1-2, with D uncertain. The germline gives CDR1 SNHLY, CDR2 FYNNEI. Trimming cost V 4 bases and J 2 bases, with 11 bases left between them. The CDR3 is 14 residues long. The DNA for the CDR3 is TGTGCCAGCAGTGGAGGACGGAGCAACTATGGCTACACCTTC. Its translation: CASSGGRSNYGYTF. Together with reference TRBV2 and TRBJ1-2, the CDR3 gives the full variable domain: EPEVTQTPSHQVTQMGQEVILRCVPISNHLYFYWYRQILGQKVEFLVSFYNNEISEKSEIFDDQFSVERPDGSNFTLKIRSTKLEDSAMYFCASSGGRSNYGYTFGSGTRLTVV.

This chain joins TRBV28 and TRBJ1-5; no reliable D call. Per the germline V gene, CDR1 is MDHEN and CDR2 is SYDVKM. V lost 5 bases to trimming and J lost 2 bases, with 16 bases between them. The CDR3 extends over 16 amino acids. The CDR3 spells CASSIYYGERNQPQHF. CDR3 coding DNA: TGTGCCAGCAGTATTTACTACGGTGAACGCAATCAGCCCCAGCATTTT.

The chain employs TRBV28 and TRBJ1-6; a possible D gene is TRBD1 (5 bases). Between the trimmed V and J ends, which lost 2 bases and 10 bases, there was a span of 15 bases. Germline V gives CDR1 MDHEN, CDR2 SYDVKM. The CDR3 is 15 residues long. In DNA form, the CDR3 reads TGTGCCAGCAGTTTAGAGGGCAGGGCGGTCTCACCCCTCCACTTT. Its translation is CASSLEGRAVSPLHF.

This clonotype was recorded a few times. The J gene is TRBJ2-2, the V gene TRBV9; D unresolved. V lost 3 bases and J 4 bases, leaving 7 bases between the germline ends. Germline-derived CDR1 and CDR2 are SGDLS and YYNGEE. There are 13 residues in the CDR3. For the CDR3, the DNA is TGTGCCAGCAGCGCGATAAGCACCGGGGAGCTGTTTTTT. Its translation is CASSAISTGELFF.

The rearrangement links TRBV15 to TRBJ2-2; D gene ambiguous. Trimming shortened V by 1 base and J by 4 bases, and 10 bases separated the two germline ends. The length of the CDR3 is 15 residues. Germline CDR1 is LNHNV and CDR2 is YYDKDF (reference sequence). Here the CDR3 DNA reads TGTGCCACCAGCAGAGTTAGGCAGTCCACCGGGGAGCTGTTTTTT. Its translation is CATSRVRQSTGELFF.